This T cell receptor (beta chain) was captured in a study of shared clonotypes between healthy human individuals. Note on this clone: Antigen unknown.

Clones were sequenced by immunoSEQ multiplex PCR, and TCRdb holds only the in-frame ones, with some missing. The sample contains around 2.1 million clones, 93% of which appear only once. Naive CD8 cells lacked CD45RO and underwent positive selection for CCR7, leaving out terminally differentiated effector memory CD45RA+ cells. Healthy HIV-negative adults without recent acute infections or vaccinations served as donors. The V end was cut by 0 bases, the J end by 4 bases, with 15 bases between. CDR1 is MNHEY, CDR2 SVGAGI, per germline. There are 16 residues in the CDR3. Study conclusions and caveats: A generally larger estimated richness was seen in naive subsets than in memory subsets.

The V and J genes are TRBV6-5 and TRBJ2-5; D call uncertain. This clonotype originated in a young man in good health. Some clones in this sample may be carry-over from other donors' samples. Sequenced input: naive CD8+ T cells from PBMCs. The CDR3, as DNA: TGTGCCAGCAGTTACTCGATTATGGCTTCTGGAGAGACCCAGTACTTC. Its translation: CASSYSIMASGETQYF.